These T cell receptor beta chains were read from a single sample in a study of blood T cells in healthy people across ages. TCRdb itself ran the 5' RACE reads through MiXCR, one entry per CDR3 protein. The repertoire includes around 650,000 distinct CDR3 sequences, roughly 41% of them detected once, and approximately 29% sits in the top ten. The sample comprised blood. The source is a man older than 75 in good health. CDR3s include the opening cysteine and the closing phenylalanine or tryptophan. D genes are given only for firm matches. Rows may omit the clone size; those that give it use once, few, many or a size class.

d_gene: NA; v_gene: TRBV29-1; j_gene: TRBJ2-3; abundance: NA; CDR3aa: CSVPGRVHGTDTQYF; CDR3nt: TGCAGCGTGCCGGGAAGAGTCCACGGCACAGATACGCAGTATTTT
d_gene: TRBD2; v_gene: TRBV20-1; j_gene: TRBJ2-4; abundance: NA; CDR3aa: CSARPLAGGLAKNIQYF; CDR3nt: TGCAGTGCCCGACCACTAGCGGGAGGCCTAGCCAAAAACATTCAGTACTTC
d_gene: NA; v_gene: TRBV29-1; j_gene: TRBJ1-1; abundance: NA; CDR3aa: CSVFSQGLGNTEAFF; CDR3nt: TGCAGCGTCTTTAGTCAGGGGCTCGGGAACACTGAAGCTTTCTTT
d_gene: NA; v_gene: TRBV7-8; j_gene: TRBJ2-5; abundance: NA; CDR3aa: CTSSLEVGVSETQYF; CDR3nt: TGTACCAGCAGCTTAGAGGTGGGGGTTTCAGAGACCCAGTACTTC
d_gene: NA; v_gene: TRBV20-1; j_gene: TRBJ1-2; abundance: many; CDR3aa: CSAREALGDYTF; CDR3nt: TGCAGTGCTAGGGAGGCCCTAGGCGACTACACCTTC
d_gene: NA; v_gene: TRBV28; j_gene: TRBJ2-1; abundance: NA; CDR3aa: CASEGAGSMGNEQFF; CDR3nt: TGTGCCAGCGAGGGAGCGGGCTCCATGGGTAATGAGCAGTTCTTC
d_gene: NA; v_gene: TRBV24-1; j_gene: TRBJ2-7; abundance: NA; CDR3aa: CATSDSSSGGSYNEQYF; CDR3nt: TGTGCCACCAGTGATTCGTCCTCGGGGGGCTCCTACAATGAGCAGTACTTC
d_gene: TRBD2; v_gene: TRBV7-6; j_gene: TRBJ2-5; abundance: NA; CDR3aa: CASSLGLAGLGYF; CDR3nt: TGTGCCAGCAGCCTCGGACTAGCGGGCCTCGGGTACTTC
d_gene: TRBD2; v_gene: TRBV20-1; j_gene: TRBJ2-5; abundance: NA; CDR3aa: CSARISGGQETQYF; CDR3nt: TGCAGTGCTAGAATCAGCGGGGGACAAGAGACCCAGTACTTC
d_gene: NA; v_gene: TRBV7-2; j_gene: TRBJ2-3; abundance: few; CDR3aa: CASSLRAIGADTQYF; CDR3nt: TGTGCCAGCAGTCTCCGGGCTATAGGCGCAGATACGCAGTATTTT
d_gene: NA; v_gene: TRBV5-1; j_gene: TRBJ2-5; abundance: many; CDR3aa: CASSPGPQETQYF; CDR3nt: TGCGCCAGCAGCCCCGGTCCCCAAGAGACCCAGTACTTC
d_gene: NA; v_gene: TRBV20-1; j_gene: TRBJ1-1; abundance: NA; CDR3aa: CSASDRRPTNTEAFF; CDR3nt: TGCAGTGCTAGCGACAGGAGGCCTACGAACACTGAAGCTTTCTTT
d_gene: NA; v_gene: TRBV29-1; j_gene: TRBJ1-2; abundance: few; CDR3aa: CSVGTLGGSNYGYTF; CDR3nt: TGCAGCGTGGGGACTTTGGGGGGTTCCAACTATGGCTACACCTTC
d_gene: NA; v_gene: TRBV5-4; j_gene: TRBJ2-5; abundance: NA; CDR3aa: CASSLAGTKKGETQYF; CDR3nt: TGTGCCAGCAGCTTGGCCGGGACAAAAAAGGGGGAGACCCAGTACTTC
d_gene: NA; v_gene: TRBV4-2; j_gene: TRBJ2-1; abundance: NA; CDR3aa: CASSQDRTRYNEQFF; CDR3nt: TGTGCCAGCAGCCAAGATAGGACCCGGTACAATGAGCAGTTCTTC
d_gene: NA; v_gene: TRBV20-1; j_gene: TRBJ2-5; abundance: many; CDR3aa: CSARETDRGQYF; CDR3nt: TGCAGTGCTAGAGAGACGGACCGTGGGCAGTACTTC
d_gene: TRBD2; v_gene: TRBV7-2; j_gene: TRBJ2-7; abundance: many; CDR3aa: CASSLGLAGAGEQYF; CDR3nt: TGTGCCAGCAGCTTGGGACTAGCGGGAGCTGGCGAGCAGTACTTC
d_gene: NA; v_gene: TRBV7-2; j_gene: TRBJ2-5; abundance: few; CDR3aa: CASKTGYQETQYF; CDR3nt: TGTGCCAGTAAAACAGGGTACCAAGAGACCCAGTACTTC
d_gene: TRBD2; v_gene: TRBV7-2; j_gene: TRBJ2-3; abundance: few; CDR3aa: CASSLKREGLRTQYF; CDR3nt: TGTGCCAGCAGCTTAAAGCGGGAGGGCCTCCGTACGCAGTATTTT
d_gene: NA; v_gene: TRBV21-1; j_gene: TRBJ2-5; abundance: few; CDR3aa: CASSKGQLNRGTQYF; CDR3nt: TGTGCCAGCAGCAAAGGACAGCTGAACCGGGGTACCCAGTACTTC
d_gene: NA; v_gene: TRBV21-1; j_gene: TRBJ1-4; abundance: few; CDR3aa: CASSKGEGQGFNEKLFF; CDR3nt: TGTGCCAGCAGCAAAGGGGAAGGACAGGGATTTAATGAAAAACTGTTTTTT
d_gene: NA; v_gene: TRBV28; j_gene: TRBJ1-5; abundance: NA; CDR3aa: CASTSDGRQPQHF; CDR3nt: TGTGCCAGCACCTCGGACGGTCGACAGCCCCAGCATTTT
d_gene: NA; v_gene: TRBV5-1; j_gene: TRBJ2-5; abundance: NA; CDR3aa: CASSLDKETQYF; CDR3nt: TGCGCCAGCAGCTTGGATAAGGAGACCCAGTACTTC
d_gene: NA; v_gene: TRBV20-1; j_gene: TRBJ2-5; abundance: NA; CDR3aa: CSAPRTQRETQYF; CDR3nt: TGCAGTGCTCCGAGAACTCAGCGGGAGACCCAGTACTTC
d_gene: NA; v_gene: TRBV12-3/TRBV12-4; j_gene: TRBJ2-1; abundance: NA; CDR3aa: CASSGITEQFF; CDR3nt: TGTGCCAGCAGTGGGATCACAGAGCAGTTCTTC
d_gene: TRBD2; v_gene: TRBV5-4; j_gene: TRBJ2-7; abundance: NA; CDR3aa: CASSEDLAGGAYEQYF; CDR3nt: TGTGCCAGCAGCGAAGATCTAGCGGGAGGTGCCTACGAGCAGTACTTC
d_gene: TRBD2; v_gene: TRBV4-2; j_gene: TRBJ2-6; abundance: few; CDR3aa: CASSQDGTSGSGANVLTF; CDR3nt: TGTGCCAGCAGCCAAGATGGGACTAGCGGCTCTGGGGCCAACGTCCTGACTTTC
d_gene: TRBD1; v_gene: TRBV4-3; j_gene: TRBJ2-1; abundance: few; CDR3aa: CASSRLFMGQGSYNEQFF; CDR3nt: TGCGCCAGCAGCCGTCTTTTTATGGGACAGGGGTCCTACAATGAGCAGTTCTTC
d_gene: NA; v_gene: TRBV12-3/TRBV12-4; j_gene: TRBJ2-1; abundance: once; CDR3aa: CASRVRDWSFF; CDR3nt: TGTGCCAGCAGGGTCCGGGACTGGTCGTTCTTC